The entry below gives a single T cell receptor (beta chain) sequence along with its context. The assay was immunoSEQ multiplex PCR, and TCRdb's table has in-frame clones only and misses some. This sample has around 70,000 clones, with roughly 80% found just once. The data originate from a study of OX40 agonist ivuxolimab in advanced cancers. The TCR comes from an adult with an advanced solid tumor such as melanoma, head and neck, liver or kidney cancer. The sequencing here drew on CD4+ or CD8+ T cells sorted from blood, taken in a trial of the OX40 agonist ivuxolimab.

The chain's CDR3 is CSVGGGGGYEQYF. The CDR3 DNA follows: TGCAGCGTTGGCGGCGGGGGGGGCTACGAGCAGTACTTC. The chain recombines TRBV29-1 with TRBJ2-7; 9 bases match TRBD2. The junction had 4 bases not matched to a gene; V was cut back by 4 bases and J by 3 bases. Germline assignment: CDR1 SQVTM and CDR2 ANQGSEA. The CDR3 consists of 13 residues.